Presented here are 31 T cell receptor beta chains from one specimen sequenced in a study of blood T cells in healthy people across ages. PCR was performed a second time for 7 to 11 cycles using a sample-barcoded 5' primer and a J-beta primer mix. From the 5' RACE reads, TCRdb called clonotypes with MiXCR, one entry per CDR3 protein. The sample has 1.5 million to 2 million distinct CDR3 sequences; around half are singletons. The sample comprised blood. These TCRs come from a woman between 35 and 50 years old in good health.

This clonotype was observed a handful of times. The rearrangement links TRBV7-9 to TRBJ1-5, with TRBD1 identical over 7 bases. Unmatched junction bases numbered 2, after V lost 4 bases and J lost 5 bases. The CDR3 covers 13 residues. Germline values: CDR1 SEHNR, CDR2 FQNEAQ (reference sequence). The CDR3, as DNA: TGTGCCAGCAGCTCCAGGGGGGATCAGCCCCAGCATTTT. The encoded protein is CASSSRGDQPQHF. Drawing the rest from reference TRBV7-9 and TRBJ1-5, the complete variable domain is DTGVSQNPRHKITKRGQNVTFRCDPISEHNRLYWYRQTLGQGPEFLTYFQNEAQLEKSRLLSDRFSAERPKGSFSTLEIQRTEQGDSAMYLCASSSRGDQPQHFGDGTRLSIL.

A few counts support this clonotype. This sequence joins TRBV29-1 and TRBJ2-6; 11 nucleotides line up with TRBD1. The CDR3 is 17 residues long. After removal of 6 bases from V and 0 bases from J, the junction contained 7 bases not matched to a gene. Germline CDR1 and CDR2: SQVTM and ANQGSEA. The CDR3 is CSVWTGGEDSGANVLTF. The CDR3 bases are TGCAGCGTATGGACAGGGGGCGAAGACTCTGGGGCCAACGTCCTGACTTTC.

As to this clonotype: One end of the junction does not line up with germline, which may come from a read error. The chain has TRBV11-2 and TRBJ1-2; D gene unclear. The CDR3 sequence is 15 residues long. Germline values: CDR1 SGHAT, CDR2 FQNNGV. CDR3 protein: CASRSPNRFNYDYTF. The DNA of the CDR3 is TGTGCCAGCAGGTCCCCCAACAGATTTAACTATGACTACACCTTC.

J is TRBJ2-4 and V is TRBV20-1; no clear D gene. V dropped 5 bases and J dropped 5 bases, with 10 bases sitting between them. The CDR3 runs 12 residues. CDR1 is DFQATT, CDR2 SNEGSKA, per germline (reference sequence). CDR3 coding DNA: TGCAGTGCTCCCAAAAATGAAAACATTCAGTACTTC. It codes for CSAPKNENIQYF.

This clonotype was seen only once. The chain recombines TRBV6-2 or TRBV6-3 with TRBJ1-5; D not resolved. Trimming took off 1 base at V and 0 bases at J, with 19 bases between the two ends. This CDR3 spans 19 amino acids. CDR1 and CDR2 (germline): MNHEY, SVGEGT. The CDR3 loop is CASSYWLESRIYSNQPQHF. As DNA, the CDR3 is TGTGCCAGCAGTTACTGGCTCGAGTCGCGGATATATAGCAATCAGCCCCAGCATTTT.

The chain is built from TRBV6-5 and TRBJ1-2, with D possibly matching TRBD1 (5 bases). Deletions cut 0 bases from V and 7 bases from J, with 15 bases between. Germline lookup yields CDR1 MNHEY and CDR2 SVGAGI. The CDR3 runs to 15 residues. The CDR3 DNA reads as TGTGCCAGCAGTTACTCCCAGGTGTCAGGGTTTGGCTACACCTTC. Translation gives CASSYSQVSGFGYTF.

The chain couples TRBV12-5 to TRBJ2-3; the D gene is possibly TRBD2 (5 bases). Trimming removed 5 bases at V and 1 base at J, with 16 bases between. The CDR3 has 16 amino acids. Germline lookup yields CDR1 LGHNT and CDR2 FRNRAP. CDR3 nucleotides: TGTGCTAGTGGTAACGGGGTTCGTCTAGGCACAGATACGCAGTATTTT. Residues: CASGNGVRLGTDTQYF.

In nucleotides, the CDR3 is TGTGCCAGCAGTTTAAACAGGGGCGGCGCAGATACGCAGTATTTT. Its protein product is CASSLNRGGADTQYF. This rearrangement joins TRBV12-3 or TRBV12-4 to TRBJ2-3; 7 nucleotides agree with TRBD1. The CDR3 contains 15 residues. V lost 2 bases and J lost 4; bases outside the gene matches: 6.

This clonotype was counted ten times or more. CDR3 in DNA: TGTGCCAGCAGCCAAGATTGGACTAACCAAGAGACCCAGTACTTC. Translating gives CASSQDWTNQETQYF. The chain links TRBV4-2 to TRBJ2-5; tentatively, D is TRBD2 (6 bases). V lost 0 bases to trimming and J lost 0 bases, with 8 bases between them. Germline assignment: CDR1 LGHNA and CDR2 YNFKEQ. The CDR3 is 15 residues long.

The chain combines TRBV6-6 with TRBJ2-5, with 11 positions matching TRBD1. Trimming at V came to 6 bases and at J to 3 bases, leaving 6 bases not matched to a gene. Germline CDR1 MNHNY, CDR2 SVGAGI (reference sequence). The CDR3 has 15 residues. CDR3 DNA sequence: TGTGCCAGCAGAGCCAGGACAGGGGGCGAAGAGACCCAGTACTTC. This sequence encodes CASRARTGGEETQYF.

In this sample, this clonotype turned up a few times. V and J are TRBV4-1 and TRBJ2-1; TRBD2 agrees at 10 bases. V trimming: 1 base; J trimming: 9 bases; junction bases outside the gene matches: 9. The germline V gene has CDR1 MGHRA and CDR2 YSYEKL. This CDR3 region has 16 residues. The CDR3 sequence: CASSQGASGGACEQFF. DNA for the CDR3: TGCGCCAGCAGCCAAGGTGCCAGCGGGGGGGCCTGTGAGCAGTTCTTC.

The table lists this clonotype with a few counts. The chain joins TRBV13 to TRBJ2-3; 10 bases map to TRBD2. The CDR3 runs to 16 residues. J lost 4 bases, V lost 3 bases, and 7 bases had no gene match. CDR1 is PRHDT and CDR2 is FYEKMQ in the germline V gene (reference sequence). The CDR3 DNA reads TGTGCCAGCAGCTTCCAAACTAGCGGGGTCCCAGATACGCAGTATTTT. This encodes CASSFQTSGVPDTQYF.

The rearrangement uses TRBV24-1 and TRBJ2-7; TRBD1 agrees at 7 bases. With V trimmed by 4 bases and J by 7 bases, 6 bases remained unmatched. CDR3 length: 13 amino acids. CDR1 is KGHDR, CDR2 SFDVKD, per germline. In nucleotides, the CDR3 is TGTGCCACCAGTGACCCGGACAGGAAGGAGCAGTACTTC. Its translation is CATSDPDRKEQYF.

This clonotype appeared a few times. The CDR3 DNA is TGCAGTGCCGGCGGGTTTAATTCACCCCTCCACTTT. This gives the protein CSAGGFNSPLHF. The chain links TRBV20-1 to TRBJ1-6; no reliable D call. CDR3 length: 12 amino acids. V shed 6 bases and J shed 6 bases, with 9 bases lying between them. Germline CDR1 is DFQATT and CDR2 is SNEGSKA (reference sequence).

This clonotype has a handful of counts. V gene TRBV5-5 combines with J gene TRBJ2-1, with 9 bases identical to TRBD1. The CDR3 is made up of 15 amino acids. Germline-derived CDR1 and CDR2 are SGHKS and YYEKEE (reference sequence). V shed 4 bases and J 7 bases; nucleotides not matched to a gene: 9. The CDR3 DNA reads as TGTGCCAGCAGCATAGGGACAGGGAGTATGAATGAGCAGTTCTTC. As protein: CASSIGTGSMNEQFF.

The rearrangement uses TRBV7-2 and TRBJ2-5; D may match TRBD1 or TRBD2 (7 bases each). Looked up from germline, CDR1 is SGHTA and CDR2 is FQGNSA. Trimming cost V 2 bases and J 3 bases, with 13 bases left between them. The CDR3 totals 15 residues. The CDR3 bases are TGTGCCAGCAGCTTACAGGGAGGGGGCGAAGAGACCCAGTACTTC. It codes for CASSLQGGGEETQYF.

This clonotype has only a few counts. The CDR3 is CASSPPKKTQYF. The CDR3, as DNA: TGTGCCAGCTCACCACCGAAAAAGACCCAGTACTTC. The gene calls are TRBV18 and TRBJ2-7; D uncertain. The tail of the sequence fits TRBJ2-5 better, so the J call may be wrong. The CDR3 is 12 residues long. Germline CDR1 reads KGHSH; CDR2 reads LQKENI.

This clonotype came up a few times. This chain links TRBV20-1 with TRBJ1-2; the D is unclear. The CDR3 is made up of 12 amino acids. V lost 2 bases, J lost 7 bases, and 11 bases lay in between. Germline V gene lookup returns CDR1 DFQATT and CDR2 SNEGSKA (reference sequence). The CDR3 protein is CSARLDSGGYTF. As DNA, the CDR3 is TGCAGTGCTAGACTGGACTCAGGTGGCTACACCTTC.

The chain recombines TRBV29-1 with TRBJ2-1, with D hard to call. V lost 4 bases and J 4 bases, leaving 8 bases between the germline ends. Germline V gene lookup returns CDR1 SQVTM and CDR2 ANQGSEA. The CDR3 extends over 12 amino acids. The CDR3 nucleotides are TGCAGCGTTGTGTGGCAGTACAATGAGCAGTTCTTC. This gives the protein CSVVWQYNEQFF.

The chain carries TRBV4-3 and TRBJ2-1, with D perhaps being TRBD1 or TRBD2 (6 bases each). Germline CDR1 LGHNA, CDR2 YSLEER. The length of the CDR3 is 16 residues. V was clipped by 0 bases and J by 10 bases, with 19 bases between them. This CDR3 is CASSQDVGGYSYEQFF. CDR3 in DNA: TGCGCCAGCAGCCAAGATGTAGGGGGGTATTCCTACGAGCAGTTCTTC.

The chain employs TRBV28 and TRBJ2-3, with 7 bases matching TRBD1. Germline assignment: CDR1 MDHEN and CDR2 SYDVKM. The length of the CDR3 is 15 residues. V lost 0 bases, J lost 4 bases, and 4 bases stayed unmatched. CDR3 in amino acids: CASSLWTGMADTQYF. CDR3 coding DNA: TGTGCCAGCAGTTTATGGACAGGGATGGCAGATACGCAGTATTTT.

The chain joins TRBV11-3 to TRBJ2-3, with TRBD2 as a possible D gene (6 bases). V lost 5 bases and J 5 bases, leaving 14 bases between the germline ends. Per germline, CDR1 SGHNT and CDR2 YENEEA. The CDR3 extends over 14 amino acids. The DNA of the CDR3 is TGTGCCAGCAGCGGCCGAATCGGGGGAGATACGCAGTATTTT. It codes for CASSGRIGGDTQYF.

This clonotype has ten or more counts. The chain recombines TRBV9 with TRBJ2-5; 9 nucleotides match TRBD1. Trimming cost V 5 bases and J 1 base; bases outside gene matches: 3. The CDR3 totals 14 residues. CDR1 and CDR2 (germline): SGDLS, YYNGEE. In nucleotides, the CDR3 is TGTGCCAGCAGTGCGGGACAGGGCCAAGAGACCCAGTACTTC. Protein: CASSAGQGQETQYF.

This sequence joins TRBV7-8 and TRBJ2-3; D is uncertain. The CDR3 spans 15 residues. From germline, CDR1 is SGHVS and CDR2 FQNEAQ. Trimming cost V 5 bases and J 1 base, with 13 bases left between them. CDR3 sequence reads: CASSPGGQGTDTQYF. The DNA of the CDR3 is TGTGCCAGCAGCCCAGGCGGTCAAGGCACAGATACGCAGTATTTT.

This clonotype occurred a few times. The genes are TRBV6-2 or TRBV6-3 and TRBJ2-1, with D maybe TRBD2 (7 bases). The CDR3 sequence is 18 residues long. V lost 0 bases to trimming and J lost 7 bases, with 22 bases between them. The germline CDR1 and CDR2 sequences are MNHEY and SVGEGT. The CDR3 bases are TGTGCCAGCAGTTACTCAACCCTTATCGGGGGGCCAGGGAATGAGCAGTTCTTC. This codes for CASSYSTLIGGPGNEQFF.

This chain uses TRBV6-1 with TRBJ2-5, with D perhaps TRBD2 (5 bases). CDR1 is MNHNS, CDR2 SASEGT, per germline. This CDR3 has 14 residues. V lost 3 bases, J lost 5 bases, and 13 bases lay in between. The CDR3 DNA reads TGTGCCAGCAGTGAGGAGGCCTCTAAGGAGACCCAGTACTTC. Amino acids: CASSEEASKETQYF.

The V and J genes are TRBV4-2 and TRBJ1-4; the D is unclear. From germline, CDR1 is LGHNA and CDR2 YNFKEQ. Trimming stripped 6 bases from V and 4 bases from J, with 12 bases between. CDR3 length equals 14 residues. The CDR3 loop is CASREGGGNEKLFF. DNA for the CDR3: TGTGCCAGCAGGGAGGGTGGCGGTAATGAAAAACTGTTTTTT.

Notes on this clonotype: The junction departs from the called germline gene at one end, perhaps through a read error. Here the CDR3 DNA reads TGTGCTAGCAACACAGGGATGAACACTGAAGCTTTCTTT. Translation gives CASNTGMNTEAFF. The chain employs TRBV6-6 and TRBJ1-1; perhaps TRBD1 as D (6 bases). Germline V gene sequence: CDR1 MNHNY, CDR2 SVGAGI (reference sequence). The CDR3 totals 13 residues.

This sequence joins TRBV6-6 and TRBJ2-7; 10 positions agree with TRBD2. The CDR3 runs to 16 residues. Germline V lookup: CDR1 MNHNY, CDR2 SVGAGI (reference sequence). Germline trimming cut 5 bases from V and 2 bases from J; bases unmatched to any gene: 9. As DNA, the CDR3 is TGTGCCAGCAGTCCCCGGGCAGCGGGGGGGCCCTACGAGCAGTACTTC. Protein product: CASSPRAAGGPYEQYF.

This clonotype came up a few times. The J gene is TRBJ1-1, the V gene TRBV9, with D perhaps matching TRBD1 (5 bases). The germline V and J ends were trimmed by 7 bases and 3 bases, with 13 bases remaining between them. This CDR3 spans 13 amino acids. Germline lookup yields CDR1 SGDLS and CDR2 YYNGEE. CDR3 protein: CASSEGADTEAFF. CDR3 DNA: TGTGCCAGCTCGGAAGGGGCTGACACTGAAGCTTTCTTT.

J is TRBJ1-2 and V is TRBV20-1; possible D gene TRBD1, 5 bases. This CDR3 has 16 amino acids. V was shortened by 5 bases and J by 0 bases, with 19 bases between the two germline ends. From germline, CDR1 is DFQATT and CDR2 SNEGSKA (reference sequence). CDR3 nucleotide sequence: TGCAGTGCTCCGGGGCAGGGCGGCTGGTCTAACTATGGCTACACCTTC. Its protein is CSAPGQGGWSNYGYTF.